This T cell receptor (beta chain) was documented in a study of cytomegalovirus exposure and HLA in healthy donors. Study-wide findings and caveats: Earlier analysis looked at TCR beta V segments, and most were productive about 90% or about 30% of the time. From TCR beta sequences, most subjects' HLA-A and HLA-B alleles were reportedly predicted accurately.

V lost 6 bases and J 10 bases, leaving 13 bases between the germline ends. This CDR3 has 12 amino acids. Germline V gene data show CDR1 as SGHAT and CDR2 as FQNNGV. About this clone: As yet, its antigen is unknown.

The PCR ran on 60 Vbeta and 13 Jbeta primers. Some clones are missing from TCRdb's copy, which holds only in-frame ones; the method was immunoSEQ multiplex PCR. The data contain 150,000 to 250,000 clones, approximately 79% of them singletons. The TCR sequence derives from a girl between 5 and 17 years old in good health and CMV-seropositive. V usage is TRBV11-2 and J usage is TRBJ2-1, with TRBD2 as a possible D gene (6 bases). Sequenced sample: PBMCs. The CDR3 DNA follows: TGTGCCAGCAGACGCGGGGTCGGGGAGCAGTTCTTC. Amino acid sequence: CASRRGVGEQFF.